This T cell receptor beta chain stems from a study of blood T cell repertoires in COVID-19. Overall study: Acute and convalescent COVID-19 samples came from the United States, Italy and Spain. The cDNA or gDNA used as material had been derived from T cells, B-cell-depleted T cells, or PBMCs.

Per the study methods: Reference gene primer amplification in the assay estimated nucleated cell counts. Sequencing was performed with immunoSEQ multiplex PCR; in TCRdb, only in-frame clones are kept and a portion is missing. V and J calls and clone size come straight from that table; D and trimming were deduced from the DNA. The repertoire holds 200,000 to 300,000 clones, with around four fifths as singletons. From germline, CDR1 is MNHEY and CDR2 SMNVEV (reference sequence). V lost 3 bases and J lost 4; bases outside the gene matches: 5. This CDR3 is built from 15 residues. The TCR sequence derives from a man over 45 with acute or convalescent COVID-19. The specimen was peripheral blood. V usage is TRBV27 and J usage is TRBJ2-7; 11 bases fit TRBD1. The CDR3 is CASSLDRGQRYEQYF. DNA of the CDR3: TGTGCCAGCAGTTTGGACAGGGGGCAACGGTACGAGCAGTACTTC.